This T cell receptor beta chain was sequenced during a study of Graves' ophthalmopathy and Graves' hyperthyroidism. Regarding this clonotype: Its antigen remains unknown.

With V trimmed by 4 bases and J by 2 bases, 16 bases remained unmatched. The CDR3 sequence is 18 residues long. Germline CDR1 is MNHNS and CDR2 is SASEGT. The study's findings and limits: Also, most clonotypes expanded in the thyroid above 0.001 frequency appeared in blood.

Amplification targeted the TCR beta CDR3 regions, with RNA transcripts as the source material. A first-round RT-PCR used HTBI primers, followed by a second-round multiplex PCR. In TCRdb, the multiplex PCR reads were re-called with MiXCR into one record per CDR3 protein. The sample has 680,000 or so distinct CDR3 sequences, about a fifth seen once. By definition, stable hyperthyroidism involved no ophthalmopathy within 18 months of follow-up. Clinical symptoms, serum thyroxine, TRAb, thyroid ultrasound and orbital computed tomography formed the basis of diagnosis. Someone took the PBMCs out of around 10 ml of fresh peripheral blood.

The TCR comes from a woman aged 18-29 years with stable Graves' hyperthyroidism. Some clones in this sample may be carry-over from other donors' samples. The chain couples TRBV6-1 to TRBJ2-5; 7 bases are shared with TRBD2. Sequencing was done on a sample of peripheral blood. The CDR3 loop reads CASSGSQSGRTRQETQYF. CDR3 DNA: TGTGCCAGCAGTGGATCCCAATCGGGCAGGACTAGACAAGAGACCCAGTACTTC.